This T cell receptor (beta chain) was obtained from a study of blood T cell repertoires in COVID-19. V was trimmed by 7 bases and J by 0 bases, leaving 11 bases between them. The germline CDR1 and CDR2 sequences are LNHDA and SQIVND (reference sequence). The CDR3 length is 14 residues. Repertoires were generated with immunoSEQ multiplex PCR, while TCRdb's copy carries only in-frame clones and drops some. The sample contains around 220,000 clones, about 85% of which appear only once. Sequencing was carried out using peripheral blood. This clonotype originated in a woman aged 45-60 years with COVID-19, enrolled during active disease. The chain carries TRBV19 and TRBJ2-3; D is possibly TRBD1 (5 bases). The CDR3 DNA sequence: TGTGCCAGTACCCAGACAGCTAGCACAGATACGCAGTATTTT. Protein: CASTQTASTDTQYF.